The sequence of this T cell receptor beta chain was determined in a study of OX40 agonist ivuxolimab in advanced cancers. Turning to this clone: The antigen is undetermined.

From germline, CDR1 is MDHEN and CDR2 SYDVKM. V dropped 5 bases and J dropped 8 bases, with 15 bases sitting between them. The CDR3 runs to 13 residues. Produced via immunoSEQ multiplex PCR; TCRdb's table is partial and in-frame only. The table records approximately 54,000 clones, approximately 90% of them present only once. Whole-study findings and limits: Antigen specificity was not determined for the expanded peripheral T cells. Both blood CD4+ and CD8+ T cells showed clonal growth by week 6 at 0.1 to 3.0 mg/kg.

The chain employs TRBV28 and TRBJ1-2; D uncertain. This TCR was sampled from an adult with an advanced solid tumor such as melanoma, head and neck, liver or kidney cancer. The sample in question was CD4+ or CD8+ T cells sorted from blood, obtained in a trial of the OX40 agonist ivuxolimab. CDR3 amino acids: CASSQREDAGYTF. The CDR3 DNA sequence: TGTGCCAGCAGTCAACGCGAAGATGCGGGCTACACCTTC.